This entry is about one T cell receptor (beta chain). Its antigen has not been determined. No per-base quality is available; no much larger clone lies one base away. Collaborating institutions collected whole blood in K2EDTA tubes following their own protocols. For TCRbeta analysis, collaborator samples were shipped as frozen whole blood, as isolated PBMCs, or as DNA extracted from either sample type. These data come from a study of blood T cell repertoires in COVID-19 (dated by TCRdb to the early 2020s). At the level of the whole study: Samples covering the acute and convalescent phases of COVID-19 were provided by collaborators in the United States, Italy and Spain. Samples were obtained from the ongoing ImmuneRACE study (first 160 participants) and from over a thousand subjects provided by 6 global collaborators. The repertoires were released in a freely available public database meant as a resource for research on the immune response to SARS-CoV-2. HLA class I and class II types, where available, came from metadata supplied by the sample provider rather than from assay-based typing. Deeply sampled blood TCRbeta repertoires from subjects exposed to, actively infected with, or recovered from COVID-19 were included in the dataset. The material from the prospective study consisted of cDNA or gDNA derived from T cells, B-cell-depleted T cells, or PBMCs. A de-identified subject ID, COVID-19 status, age in years and sex were almost always included in the sample metadata.

Here is what the overall study found, with its caveats: The quantity of clinical and demographic metadata differed by source and by participant and was supplied without curation.

TCRbeta CDR3 regions were amplified from genomic DNA using the immunoSEQ Assay, a bias-controlled multiplex PCR. The paper's processing steps were these. Within the assay, amplification of reference gene primers was used to estimate how many nucleated cells each sample contained. To quantify the absolute abundance of each unique TCRbeta CDR3 rearrangement, sequence reads were collapsed and filtered. For each sample, productive Simpson clonality was calculated as the square root of Simpson's diversity index over productive rearrangements. TCRdb limited this immuneACCESS table to in-frame rearrangements with V and J called. A share of clones is missing; checked studies link under half to unresolved V genes, and the rest is unexplained. That table furnishes V, J and clone size, whereas the DNA furnished D and trimming. The sample profile shows about 230,000 clones; 80% to 85% of them were found once. Of the sample, around 18% is held by the ten largest clones.

This clonotype was sampled from an elderly woman with active or convalescent COVID-19. Sequenced: peripheral blood.

This receptor has the CDR3 CASSVVGTSGAQQFF. At the DNA level, the sequence is TGTGCCAGCAGCGTAGTCGGGACTAGCGGGGCACAGCAGTTCTTC. The sequence links TRBV9 to TRBJ2-1; TRBD2 fits 13 bases in the junction. As encoded in the germline V gene, CDR1 is SGDLS while CDR2 is YYNGEE. V is pruned by 0 bases and J by 11 bases, leaving 5 bases of the junction without a gene match. From its cysteine to its phenylalanine, the CDR3 spans 15 amino acids. Kept here is only the CDR3 DNA, which spans 45 bases and is read in frame from base 1.